A selection of T cell receptor beta chains follows, all from one sample in a study of T cell responses to AZD1222 COVID-19 vaccine. This table comes from immunoSEQ multiplex PCR, and its TCRdb copy is limited to in-frame clones, with some not included. The table records about 140,000 clones, more than 85% of them present only once. This material consisted of peripheral blood, taken on day 0 of AZD1222 vaccination. The receptor set was obtained from an adult in good health. The CDR3 runs from the conserved cysteine through the conserved F or W. The D gene is left open where the match is weak. Rows may omit the clone size; those that give it use once, few, many or a size class.

clone_size j_call d_call v_call cdr3_aa cdr3_nt
NA TRBJ1-2 NA TRBV19 CASSYSGLSLYGYTF TGTGCCAGTAGTTACTCGGGACTGAGCCTCTATGGCTACACCTTC
NA TRBJ2-5 TRBD2 TRBV10-1 CASSEQIRTSGMKTQYF TGCGCCAGCAGTGAGCAAATCAGGACGAGCGGGATGAAGACCCAGTACTTC
NA TRBJ1-1 NA TRBV18 CASSQGLNTEAFF TGTGCCAGCTCACAGGGTTTGAACACTGAAGCTTTCTTT
NA TRBJ2-7 NA TRBV7-2 CASSHVAGEIYEQYF TGTGCCAGCAGCCACGTGGCGGGCGAAATCTACGAGCAGTACTTC
NA TRBJ2-1 TRBD2 TRBV5-6 CASHRRSGGYNEQFF TGTGCCAGCCATAGGAGGAGCGGGGGTTACAATGAGCAGTTCTTC
NA TRBJ2-2 TRBD2 TRBV29-1 CSVGGSLDTGELFF TGCAGCGTTGGCGGGAGTTTGGACACCGGGGAGCTGTTTTTT
NA TRBJ1-1 NA TRBV18 CASSPSGRDEAFF TGTGCCAGCTCACCATCCGGACGGGACGAAGCTTTCTTT
NA TRBJ2-2 NA TRBV5-1 CASSLRGDTGELFF TGCGCCAGCAGCTTGCGGGGAGACACCGGGGAGCTGTTTTTT
NA TRBJ2-2 TRBD2 TRBV11-3 CASSLGLAGAGELFF TGTGCCAGCAGCTTAGGGCTAGCGGGAGCCGGGGAGCTGTTTTTT
NA TRBJ1-2 TRBD1 TRBV3-1/TRBV3-2 CASSLTGGLLYTF TGTGCCAGCAGCTTGACAGGGGGCCTCTTATACACCTTC
NA TRBJ1-1 NA TRBV7-9 CASSPGPGRTEAFF TGTGCCAGCAGCCCAGGACCGGGCCGCACTGAAGCTTTCTTT
NA TRBJ1-1 NA TRBV5-1 CASSLAGMGDAFF TGCGCCAGCAGCTTGGCGGGAATGGGGGACGCTTTCTTT
NA TRBJ1-4 NA TRBV4-1 CASSQVGGNEKLFF TGCGCCAGCAGCCAGGTTGGTGGTAATGAAAAACTGTTTTTT
NA TRBJ1-1 TRBD1 TRBV9 CASSGSRGLSEAFF TGTGCCAGCAGCGGGTCAAGGGGGCTTTCTGAAGCTTTCTTT
NA TRBJ1-1 TRBD1 TRBV4-2 CASSQEYRGRDEAFF TGTGCCAGCAGCCAGGAATACAGGGGGCGGGATGAAGCTTTCTTT
NA TRBJ1-5 NA TRBV7-2 CASSLGPGQGPQHF TGTGCCAGCAGTCTTGGGCCGGGGCAAGGGCCCCAGCATTTT
NA TRBJ2-7 NA TRBV7-2 CASSFLVSDKTYEQYF TGTGCCAGCAGCTTCCTAGTTTCTGACAAAACCTACGAGCAGTACTTC
NA TRBJ2-3 NA TRBV7-2 CASSPRVWLRGVTDTQYF TGTGCCAGCAGCCCGCGTGTGTGGTTGAGAGGCGTTACAGATACGCAGTATTTT
NA TRBJ2-4 NA TRBV30 CAWSPPSPGYKNIQYF TGTGCCTGGAGTCCTCCAAGTCCAGGATACAAAAACATTCAGTACTTC
NA TRBJ1-5 TRBD1 TRBV23-1 CASSQLSDRENSNQPQHF TGCGCCAGCAGTCAATTGTCCGACAGGGAAAATAGCAATCAGCCCCAGCATTTT
NA TRBJ2-7 NA TRBV5-1 CASSFPSSYEQYF TGCGCCAGCAGCTTTCCCAGCTCCTACGAGCAGTACTTC
NA TRBJ2-3 TRBD1 TRBV6-5 CASSYRDRITDTQYF TGTGCCAGCAGCTACCGGGACAGAATCACAGATACGCAGTATTTT
NA TRBJ1-2 TRBD1 TRBV29-1 CSAIKGQGIGGYTF TGCAGCGCGATCAAGGGACAGGGTATCGGCGGCTACACCTTC
NA TRBJ2-2 NA TRBV30 CAWSVLPAPSTGELFF TGTGCCTGGAGTGTACTCCCAGCGCCATCCACCGGGGAGCTGTTTTTT
NA TRBJ1-5 NA TRBV19 CASSGAGGASQPQHF TGTGCCAGTAGTGGGGCTGGGGGGGCGAGTCAGCCCCAGCATTTT
NA TRBJ1-2 NA TRBV28 CASKDGGINYGYTF TGTGCCAGCAAAGATGGAGGTATTAACTATGGCTACACCTTC
NA TRBJ2-7 TRBD1 TRBV14 CASSPERGLRQYF TGTGCCAGCAGCCCTGAAAGGGGGCTTCGGCAGTACTTC
NA TRBJ2-1 NA TRBV7-2 CASSPFGESYNEQFF TGTGCCAGCAGCCCGTTTGGGGAATCCTACAATGAGCAGTTCTTC
NA TRBJ2-7 TRBD2 TRBV29-1 CSGGLAGGGEQYF TGCAGCGGCGGACTAGCGGGAGGTGGCGAGCAGTACTTC
NA TRBJ2-6 NA TRBV6-5 CASSFGRDGANVLTF TGTGCCAGCAGTTTTGGACGGGATGGGGCCAACGTCCTGACTTTC
NA TRBJ1-4 NA TRBV7-9 CASSLEGGWAEKLFF TGTGCCAGCAGCTTAGAGGGAGGCTGGGCAGAAAAACTGTTTTTT
NA TRBJ2-2 NA TRBV7-9 CASSFHREGGELFF TGTGCCAGCAGCTTCCACAGGGAGGGCGGGGAGCTGTTTTTT
few TRBJ1-2 NA TRBV12-3/TRBV12-4 CASKVGGSGYTF TGTGCCAGCAAGGTCGGCGGGAGTGGCTACACCTTC
once TRBJ2-7 NA TRBV5-1 CASSSMGYEQYF TGCGCCAGCAGCTCAATGGGCTACGAGCAGTACTTC
NA TRBJ1-5 NA TRBV29-1 CSVASGGNQPQHF TGCAGCGTTGCTTCTGGGGGCAATCAGCCCCAGCATTTT
NA TRBJ1-3 NA TRBV7-8 CASSFLSGTGNTIYF TGTGCCAGCAGCTTTCTTTCCGGTACTGGAAACACCATATATTTT
NA TRBJ1-6 NA TRBV12-3/TRBV12-4 CASSRRDPPLHF TGTGCCAGCAGCCGACGGGACCCACCCCTCCACTTT
NA TRBJ2-1 TRBD1 TRBV5-1 CASSLGGQGSNEQFF TGCGCCAGCAGCTTGGGGGGACAGGGATCCAATGAGCAGTTCTTC
once TRBJ2-7 TRBD2 TRBV6-4 CASSPPGTSGRRTTEQYF TGTGCCAGCAGCCCTCCCGGGACTAGCGGGAGGAGGACTACCGAGCAGTACTTC
NA TRBJ1-1 TRBD1 TRBV5-6 CASSLFQGAPTEAFF TGTGCCAGCAGCTTGTTCCAGGGGGCGCCTACTGAAGCTTTCTTT
NA TRBJ2-7 NA TRBV7-9 CASSLRSGSEQYF TGTGCCAGCAGCTTACGCTCCGGGAGCGAGCAGTACTTC
NA TRBJ2-7 NA TRBV4-1 CASSQSSGTYEQYF TGCGCCAGCAGCCAGAGCTCAGGGACCTACGAGCAGTACTTC
NA TRBJ2-1 TRBD2 TRBV30 CAWSLPGTRVFQFF TGTGCCTGGAGTCTCCCCGGGACTAGAGTTTTCCAGTTCTTC
NA TRBJ1-4 NA TRBV3-1/TRBV3-2 CASSRQQETNEKLFF TGTGCCAGCAGCCGCCAACAGGAGACTAATGAAAAACTGTTTTTT
NA TRBJ1-1 NA TRBV12-3/TRBV12-4 CASSLIQGSEAFF TGTGCCAGCAGTTTGATCCAGGGATCTGAAGCTTTCTTT
NA TRBJ1-4 TRBD1 TRBV5-4 CASSDRTGANYEKLFF TGTGCCAGCAGCGATAGGACAGGGGCCAATTACGAAAAACTGTTTTTT
NA TRBJ2-2 NA TRBV5-8 CASSLVGGVNTGELFF TGTGCCAGCAGCTTGGTTGGAGGGGTCAACACCGGGGAGCTGTTTTTT
NA TRBJ2-3 NA TRBV5-1 CASSLAGTTGLDTQYF TGCGCCAGCAGCTTAGCCGGGACGACAGGTTTGGATACGCAGTATTTT
NA TRBJ1-1 NA TRBV28 CASGTTVQLEAFF TGTGCCAGCGGAACGACGGTACAACTTGAAGCTTTCTTT
NA TRBJ2-7 NA TRBV29-1 CSVGKRPYEQYF TGCAGCGTTGGGAAACGACCTTACGAGCAGTACTTC
NA TRBJ2-3 TRBD1 TRBV5-1 CASSLASGTGLDTQYF TGCGCCAGCAGCTTGGCATCCGGGACAGGGTTAGATACGCAGTATTTT
NA TRBJ2-1 NA TRBV19 CATMRSDNEQFF TGTGCCACCATGCGGTCGGACAATGAGCAGTTCTTC
NA TRBJ1-2 NA TRBV2 CASSGESGVYYGYTF TGTGCCAGCAGTGGGGAGAGTGGGGTTTACTATGGCTACACCTTC
NA TRBJ1-5 NA TRBV4-1 CASSQDAQGFSNQPQHF TGCGCCAGCAGCCAAGATGCACAGGGTTTTAGCAATCAGCCCCAGCATTTT
NA TRBJ2-7 TRBD2 TRBV10-3 CATGLAQTYEQYF TGTGCCACCGGACTAGCGCAAACCTACGAGCAGTACTTC